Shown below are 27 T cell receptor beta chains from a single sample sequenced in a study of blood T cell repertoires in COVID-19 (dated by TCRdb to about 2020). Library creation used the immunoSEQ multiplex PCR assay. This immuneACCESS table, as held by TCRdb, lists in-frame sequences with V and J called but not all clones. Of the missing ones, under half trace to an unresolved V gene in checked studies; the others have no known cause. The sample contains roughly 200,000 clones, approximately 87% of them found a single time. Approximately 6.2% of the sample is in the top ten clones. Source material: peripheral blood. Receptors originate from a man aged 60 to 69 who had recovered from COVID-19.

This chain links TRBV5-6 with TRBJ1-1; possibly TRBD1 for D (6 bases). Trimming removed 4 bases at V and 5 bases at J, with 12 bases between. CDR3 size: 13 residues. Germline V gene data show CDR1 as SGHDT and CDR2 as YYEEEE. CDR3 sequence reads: CASSPAGATEAFF. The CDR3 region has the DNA TGTGCCAGCAGCCCCGCGGGGGCGACTGAAGCTTTCTTT.

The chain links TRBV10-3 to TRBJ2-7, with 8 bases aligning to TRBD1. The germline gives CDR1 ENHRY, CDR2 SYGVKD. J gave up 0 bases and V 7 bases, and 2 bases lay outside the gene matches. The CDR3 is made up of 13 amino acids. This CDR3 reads CAITGTGSYEQYF. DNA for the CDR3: TGTGCCATCACTGGGACAGGCTCCTACGAGCAGTACTTC.

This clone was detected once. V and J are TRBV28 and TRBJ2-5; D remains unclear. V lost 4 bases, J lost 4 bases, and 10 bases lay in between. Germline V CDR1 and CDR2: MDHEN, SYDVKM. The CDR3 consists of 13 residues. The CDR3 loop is CASSSQFLETQYF. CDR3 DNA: TGTGCCAGCAGTTCACAGTTCTTAGAGACCCAGTACTTC.

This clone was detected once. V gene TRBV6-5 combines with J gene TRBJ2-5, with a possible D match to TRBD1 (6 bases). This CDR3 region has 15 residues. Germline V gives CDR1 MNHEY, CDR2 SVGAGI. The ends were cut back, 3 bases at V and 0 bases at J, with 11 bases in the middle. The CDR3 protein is CASSYQGLNQETQYF. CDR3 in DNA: TGTGCCAGCAGTTATCAGGGGCTGAACCAAGAGACCCAGTACTTC.

The CDR3 here is CAWRGYRGHSGANVLTF. The CDR3, as DNA: TGTGCCTGGAGGGGATACAGGGGGCATTCTGGGGCCAACGTCCTGACTTTC. The chain recombines TRBV30 with TRBJ2-6; 9 bases are a match to TRBD1. CDR3 length: 17 residues. Trimming cost V 3 bases and J 1 base; bases outside gene matches: 7. Germline lookup yields CDR1 GTSNPN and CDR2 SVGIG (reference sequence).

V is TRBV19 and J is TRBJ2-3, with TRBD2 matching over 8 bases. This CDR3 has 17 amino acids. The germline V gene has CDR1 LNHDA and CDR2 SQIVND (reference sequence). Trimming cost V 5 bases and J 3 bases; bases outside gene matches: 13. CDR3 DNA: TGTGCCAGTAGTGCCTCTTGGGGTAGCGGGGCGACAGATACGCAGTATTTT. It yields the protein CASSASWGSGATDTQYF. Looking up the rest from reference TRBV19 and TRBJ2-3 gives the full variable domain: DGGITQSPKYLFRKEGQNVTLSCEQNLNHDAMYWYRQDPGQGLRLIYYSQIVNDFQKGDIAEGYSVSREKKESFPLTVTSAQKNPTAFYLCASSASWGSGATDTQYFGPGTRLTVL.

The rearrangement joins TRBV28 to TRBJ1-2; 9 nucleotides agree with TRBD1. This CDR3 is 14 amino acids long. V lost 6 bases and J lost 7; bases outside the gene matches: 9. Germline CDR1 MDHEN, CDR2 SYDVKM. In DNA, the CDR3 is TGTGCCAGCAGAGACCAACCGACAGGGGGTGGCTACACCTTC. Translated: CASRDQPTGGGYTF.

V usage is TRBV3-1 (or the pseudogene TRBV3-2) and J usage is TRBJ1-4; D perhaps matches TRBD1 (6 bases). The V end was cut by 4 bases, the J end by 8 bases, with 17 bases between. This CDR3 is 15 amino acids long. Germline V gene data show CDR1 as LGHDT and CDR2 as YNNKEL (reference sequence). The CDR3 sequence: CASSLQRGRGEKLFF. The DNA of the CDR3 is TGTGCCAGCAGCCTCCAACGGGGCAGGGGCGAAAAACTGTTTTTT.

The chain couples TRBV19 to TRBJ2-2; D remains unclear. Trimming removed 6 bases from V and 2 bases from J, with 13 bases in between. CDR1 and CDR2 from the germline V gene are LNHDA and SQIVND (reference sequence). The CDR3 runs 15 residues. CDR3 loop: CASSPGALNTGELFF. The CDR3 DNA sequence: TGTGCCAGTAGCCCGGGTGCCCTCAACACCGGGGAGCTGTTTTTT.

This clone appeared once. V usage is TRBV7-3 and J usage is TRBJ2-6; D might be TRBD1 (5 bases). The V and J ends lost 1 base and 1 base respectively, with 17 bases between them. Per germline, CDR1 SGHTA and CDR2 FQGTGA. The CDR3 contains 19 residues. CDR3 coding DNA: TGTGCCAGCAGCTTAAGGGCAGGGCTATCTAGTTCTGGGGCCAACGTCCTGACTTTC. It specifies CASSLRAGLSSSGANVLTF.

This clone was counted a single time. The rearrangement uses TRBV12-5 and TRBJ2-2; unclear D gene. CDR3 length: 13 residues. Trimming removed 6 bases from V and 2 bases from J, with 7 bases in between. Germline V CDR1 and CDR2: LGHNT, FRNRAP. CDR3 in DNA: TGTGCTAGTGGATACACCAACACCGGGGAGCTGTTTTTT. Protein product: CASGYTNTGELFF.

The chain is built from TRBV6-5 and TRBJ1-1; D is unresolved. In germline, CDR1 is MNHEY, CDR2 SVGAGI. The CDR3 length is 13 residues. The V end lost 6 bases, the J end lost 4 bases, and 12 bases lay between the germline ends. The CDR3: CASSPSASTEAFF. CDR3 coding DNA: TGTGCCAGCAGCCCGTCCGCGAGCACTGAAGCTTTCTTT.

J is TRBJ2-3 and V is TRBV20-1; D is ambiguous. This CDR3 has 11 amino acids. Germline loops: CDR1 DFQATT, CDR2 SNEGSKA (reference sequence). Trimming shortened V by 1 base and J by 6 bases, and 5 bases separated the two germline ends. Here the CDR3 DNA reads TGCAGTGCTAGAGGGCATGATACGCAGTATTTT. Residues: CSARGHDTQYF.

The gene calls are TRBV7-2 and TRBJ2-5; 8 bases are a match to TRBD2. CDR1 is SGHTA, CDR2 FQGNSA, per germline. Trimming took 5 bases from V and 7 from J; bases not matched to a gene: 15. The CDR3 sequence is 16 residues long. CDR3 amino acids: CASSPRAGGHKMTQYF. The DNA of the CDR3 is TGTGCCAGCAGCCCCCGGGCGGGGGGTCACAAGATGACCCAGTACTTC. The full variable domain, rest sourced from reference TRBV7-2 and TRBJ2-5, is GAGVSQSPSNKVTEKGKDVELRCDPISGHTALYWYRQSLGQGLEFLIYFQGNSAPDKSGLPSDRFSAERTGGSVSTLTIQRTQQEDSAVYLCASSPRAGGHKMTQYFGPGTRLLVL.

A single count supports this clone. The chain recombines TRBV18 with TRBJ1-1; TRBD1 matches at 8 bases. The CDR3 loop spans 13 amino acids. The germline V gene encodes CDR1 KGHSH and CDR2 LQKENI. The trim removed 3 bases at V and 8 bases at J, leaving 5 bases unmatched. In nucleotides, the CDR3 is TGTGCCAGCTCACCTGGACAGGGATGGGAAGCTTTCTTT. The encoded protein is CASSPGQGWEAFF.

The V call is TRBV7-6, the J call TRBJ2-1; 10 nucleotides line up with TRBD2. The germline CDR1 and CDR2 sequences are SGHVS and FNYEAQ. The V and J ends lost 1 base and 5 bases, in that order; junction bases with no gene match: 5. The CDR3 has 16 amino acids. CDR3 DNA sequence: TGTGCCAGCAGCTTAGTGCTAGCGGGAGACCACAATGAGCAGTTCTTC. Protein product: CASSLVLAGDHNEQFF.

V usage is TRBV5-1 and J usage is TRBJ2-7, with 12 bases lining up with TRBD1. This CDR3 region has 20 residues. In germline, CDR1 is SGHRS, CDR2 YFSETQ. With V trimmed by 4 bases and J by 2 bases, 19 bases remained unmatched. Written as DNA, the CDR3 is TGCGCCAGCAGCGGCGCAACCGGGACAGGGGGCTTAATCAATCCCTACGAGCAGTACTTC. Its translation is CASSGATGTGGLINPYEQYF.

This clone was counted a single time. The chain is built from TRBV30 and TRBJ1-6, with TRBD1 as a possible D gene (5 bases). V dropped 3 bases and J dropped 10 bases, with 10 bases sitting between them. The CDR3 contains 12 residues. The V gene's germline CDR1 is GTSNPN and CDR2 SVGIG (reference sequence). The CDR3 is CAWSRAHSPLHF. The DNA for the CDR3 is TGTGCCTGGAGCAGGGCCCACTCACCCCTCCACTTT.

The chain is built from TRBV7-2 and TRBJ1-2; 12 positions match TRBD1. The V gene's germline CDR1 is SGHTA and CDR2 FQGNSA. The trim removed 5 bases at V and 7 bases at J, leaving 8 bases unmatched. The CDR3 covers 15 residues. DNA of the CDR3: TGTGCCAGCAGCCGTCCGGGACAGGGGGCGCTTGGCTACACCTTC. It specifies CASSRPGQGALGYTF.

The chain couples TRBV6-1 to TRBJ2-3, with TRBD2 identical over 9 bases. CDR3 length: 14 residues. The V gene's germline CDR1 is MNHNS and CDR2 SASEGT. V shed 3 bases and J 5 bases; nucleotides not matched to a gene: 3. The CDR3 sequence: CASSEGTSRDTQYF. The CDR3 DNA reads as TGTGCCAGCAGTGAGGGGACTAGCCGAGATACGCAGTATTTT.

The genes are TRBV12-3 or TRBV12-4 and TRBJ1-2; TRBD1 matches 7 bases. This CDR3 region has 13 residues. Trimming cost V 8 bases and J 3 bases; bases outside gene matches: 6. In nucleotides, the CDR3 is TGTGCCAGCGGGACAGACAGAGACTATGGCTACACCTTC. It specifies CASGTDRDYGYTF.

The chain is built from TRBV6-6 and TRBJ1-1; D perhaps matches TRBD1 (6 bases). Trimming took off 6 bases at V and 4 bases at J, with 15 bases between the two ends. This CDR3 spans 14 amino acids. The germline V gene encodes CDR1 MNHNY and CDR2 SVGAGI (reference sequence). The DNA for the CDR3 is TGTGCCAGCAGAGGGGGGGGACGGCTCACTGAAGCTTTCTTT. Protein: CASRGGGRLTEAFF.

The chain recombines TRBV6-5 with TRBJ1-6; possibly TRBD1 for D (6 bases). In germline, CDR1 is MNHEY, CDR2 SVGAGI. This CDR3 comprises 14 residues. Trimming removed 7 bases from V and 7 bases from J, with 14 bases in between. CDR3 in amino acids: CASNTQGTNSPLHF. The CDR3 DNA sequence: TGTGCCAGCAATACCCAGGGGACCAATTCACCCCTCCACTTT.

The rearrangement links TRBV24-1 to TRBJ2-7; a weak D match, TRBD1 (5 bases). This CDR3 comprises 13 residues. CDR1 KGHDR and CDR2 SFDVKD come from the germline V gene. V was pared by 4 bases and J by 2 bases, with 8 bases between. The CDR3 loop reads CATSDGHTYEQYF. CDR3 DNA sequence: TGTGCCACCAGTGACGGACATACCTACGAGCAGTACTTC.

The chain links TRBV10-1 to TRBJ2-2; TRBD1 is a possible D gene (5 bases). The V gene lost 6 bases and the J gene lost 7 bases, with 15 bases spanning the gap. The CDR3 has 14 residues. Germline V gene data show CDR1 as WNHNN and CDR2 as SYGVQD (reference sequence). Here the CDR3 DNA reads TGCGCCAGCAGCAACCCACAGGTCAACGGGGAGCTGTTTTTT. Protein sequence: CASSNPQVNGELFF.

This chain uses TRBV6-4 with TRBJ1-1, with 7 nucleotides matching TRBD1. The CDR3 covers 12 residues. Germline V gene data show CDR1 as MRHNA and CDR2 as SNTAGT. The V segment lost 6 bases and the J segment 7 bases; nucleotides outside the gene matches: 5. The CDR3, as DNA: TGTGCCAGCAGCATGGCAGGGGGTGAAGCTTTCTTT. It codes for CASSMAGGEAFF.

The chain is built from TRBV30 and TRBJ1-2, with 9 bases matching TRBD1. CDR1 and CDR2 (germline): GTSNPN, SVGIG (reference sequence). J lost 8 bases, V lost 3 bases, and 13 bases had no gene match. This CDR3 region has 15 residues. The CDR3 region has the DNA TGTGCCTGGAGCGGGGGCCCCGGGACAGGGAAAGGCTACACCTTC. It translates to CAWSGGPGTGKGYTF.